This section outlines one T cell receptor beta chain sequence together with its context. Its antigen remains unidentified. The sample is drawn from a study of CXCR3-negative and CXCR3-positive naive CD8 T cells. Looking at the study overall: About 140 million TRB reads were obtained overall (about 1.5 +/- 0.3 million per library).

Findings and limits, study-wide: A higher hydrophobicity marked the TRB CDR3s of CXCR3-positive naive cells versus CXCR3-negative naive cells. Cryopreserved PBMCs had partly decreased CXCR3 expression; fresh PBMCs were used in most assays. Between one naive subset and the other, surface CD5 was comparable, and TCR strength was inferred from TRB CDR3 properties.

UMI labels and 5' RACE were used to prepare the TRB cDNA libraries. TCRdb reprocessed the 5' RACE reads and reports one entry per CDR3 protein, with no DNA. Recorded here are 100,000 to 150,000 distinct CDR3 sequences; the top ten clones represent approximately 0.3%. The CDR3 is made up of 15 amino acids. Germline assignment: CDR1 MRHNA and CDR2 SNTAGT. This sequence joins TRBV6-4 and TRBJ2-1; the D gene TCRdb calls, TRBD2, cannot be checked with no DNA. This clonotype originated in a human donor in good health. Some clones in this sample may be carry-over from other donors' samples. The sample consisted of naive CXCR3- CD8+ T cells from blood. The sample's subset: CD45RO-CCR7+CD27+CD95- naive CD8+ T cells lacking CXCR3 (TNR3-). The CDR3 sequence: CASSARIAGYNEQFF.